The 5 T cell receptor beta chains below come from one sample, sequenced in a study of vaccination and CD4 T cells after COVID-19. Once obtained from cultured CD4+ T cells, the DNA was sequenced using the Oncomine TCR Beta short-read assay. TCRdb analysed the PCR reads with MiXCR anew, one entry per CDR3 protein. The sample lists 21,000 or so distinct CDR3 sequences; around two fifths were seen once. Documented time point: late sampling 161 to 241 days after vaccination in three convalescent patients. Documented treatment: roughly 10-day PBMC culture with coronavirus spike peptide pools or control peptides (ViraFEST assay). Antigen specificity for these receptors is unknown. The specimen comprised CD4+ T cells from blood, cultured in vitro, sampled about 7 months after SARS-CoV-2 vaccination. The receptors shown here come from a human donor who had recovered from COVID-19.

This clonotype was counted between two and nine times. The chain couples TRBV20-1 to TRBJ2-2, with D uncertain. The CDR3 has 13 residues. Per germline, CDR1 DFQATT and CDR2 SNEGSKA (reference sequence). V was shortened by 2 bases and J by 0 bases, with 4 bases between the two germline ends. CDR3 nucleotide sequence: TGCAGTGCTAGACAGGCGAACACCGGGGAGCTGTTTTTT. It yields the protein CSARQANTGELFF.

The chain links TRBV24-1 to TRBJ2-1, with D maybe TRBD2 (5 bases). With 7 bases removed from V and 10 bases from J, the gap between germline ends came to 10 bases. The CDR3 sequence is 11 residues long. Germline-derived CDR1 and CDR2 are KGHDR and SFDVKD. This CDR3 is CATREREEQFF. The CDR3, as DNA: TGTGCCACCAGGGAGAGGGAGGAGCAGTTCTTC.

V is TRBV7-2 and J is TRBJ1-1; 7 positions agree with TRBD1. The germline V gene has CDR1 SGHTA and CDR2 FQGNSA. The CDR3 length is 15 residues. V lost 2 bases, J lost 1 base, and 4 bases stayed unmatched. The CDR3 DNA reads as TGTGCCAGCAGCTTAATGCAGGGGGGGAACACTGAAGCTTTCTTT. This gives the protein CASSLMQGGNTEAFF.

This clonotype was observed once. This sequence joins TRBV6-1 and TRBJ1-1; D is uncertain. The length of the CDR3 is 13 residues. V was pared by 4 bases and J by 5 bases, with 11 bases between. Germline V CDR1 and CDR2: MNHNS, SASEGT. The CDR3 sequence: CASSVVKATEAFF. In nucleotides, the CDR3 is TGTGCCAGCAGTGTAGTAAAAGCTACTGAAGCTTTCTTT.

V usage is TRBV28 and J usage is TRBJ2-7, with TRBD1 identical over 9 bases. Germline assignment: CDR1 MDHEN and CDR2 SYDVKM. The CDR3 covers 16 residues. V lost 3 bases to trimming and J lost 5 bases; unmatched junction nucleotides: 11. The CDR3 reads CASSLFPPGQGHEQYF. DNA of the CDR3: TGTGCCAGCAGTTTGTTCCCTCCGGGACAGGGCCACGAGCAGTACTTC.